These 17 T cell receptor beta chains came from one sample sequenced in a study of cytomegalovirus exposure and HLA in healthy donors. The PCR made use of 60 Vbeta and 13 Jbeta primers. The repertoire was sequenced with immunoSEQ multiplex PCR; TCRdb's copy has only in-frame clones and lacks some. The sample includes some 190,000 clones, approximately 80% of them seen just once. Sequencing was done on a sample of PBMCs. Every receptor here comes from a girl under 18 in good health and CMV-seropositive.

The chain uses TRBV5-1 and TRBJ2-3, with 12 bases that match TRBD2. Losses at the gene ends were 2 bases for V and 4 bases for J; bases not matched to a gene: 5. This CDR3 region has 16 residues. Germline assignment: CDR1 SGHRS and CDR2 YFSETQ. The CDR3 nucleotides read TGCGCCAGCAGCTTCTCGCTAGCGGGAGGGGCAGATACGCAGTATTTT. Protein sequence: CASSFSLAGGADTQYF.

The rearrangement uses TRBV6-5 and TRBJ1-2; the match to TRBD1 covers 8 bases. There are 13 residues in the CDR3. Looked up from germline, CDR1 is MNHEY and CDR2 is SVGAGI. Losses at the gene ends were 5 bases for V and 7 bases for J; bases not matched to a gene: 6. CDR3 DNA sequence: TGTGCCAGCAGTCCCGGACAGGGACTTGGCTACACCTTC. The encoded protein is CASSPGQGLGYTF.

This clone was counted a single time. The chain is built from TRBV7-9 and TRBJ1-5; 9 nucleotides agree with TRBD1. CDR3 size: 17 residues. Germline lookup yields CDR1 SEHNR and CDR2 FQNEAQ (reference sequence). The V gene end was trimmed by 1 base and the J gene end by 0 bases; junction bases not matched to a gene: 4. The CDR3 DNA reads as TGTGCCAGCAGCTTAGATACAGGGGGCTATAGCAATCAGCCCCAGCATTTT. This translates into CASSLDTGGYSNQPQHF. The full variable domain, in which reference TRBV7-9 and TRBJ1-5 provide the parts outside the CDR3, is DTGVSQNPRHKITKRGQNVTFRCDPISEHNRLYWYRQTLGQGPEFLTYFQNEAQLEKSRLLSDRFSAERPKGSFSTLEIQRTEQGDSAMYLCASSLDTGGYSNQPQHFGDGTRLSIL.

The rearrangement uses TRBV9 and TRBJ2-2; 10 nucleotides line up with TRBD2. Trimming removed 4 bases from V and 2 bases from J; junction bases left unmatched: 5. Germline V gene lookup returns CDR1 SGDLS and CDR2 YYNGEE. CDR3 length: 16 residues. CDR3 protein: CASSLTSGRNTGELFF. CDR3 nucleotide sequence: TGTGCCAGCAGCCTGACTAGCGGGCGTAACACCGGGGAGCTGTTTTTT.

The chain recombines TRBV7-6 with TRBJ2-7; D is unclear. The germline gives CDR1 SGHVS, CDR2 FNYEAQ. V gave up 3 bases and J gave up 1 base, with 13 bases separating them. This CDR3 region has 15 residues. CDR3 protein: CASSFDVQRSYEQYF. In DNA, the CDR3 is TGTGCCAGCAGCTTTGATGTCCAGAGGTCCTACGAGCAGTACTTC.

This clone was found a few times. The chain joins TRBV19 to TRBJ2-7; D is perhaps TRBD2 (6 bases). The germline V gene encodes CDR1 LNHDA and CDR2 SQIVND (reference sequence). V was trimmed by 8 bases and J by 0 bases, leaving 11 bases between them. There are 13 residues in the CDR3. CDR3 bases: TGTGCCAGTTCCGCGGGGATCTCCTACGAGCAGTACTTC. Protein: CASSAGISYEQYF.

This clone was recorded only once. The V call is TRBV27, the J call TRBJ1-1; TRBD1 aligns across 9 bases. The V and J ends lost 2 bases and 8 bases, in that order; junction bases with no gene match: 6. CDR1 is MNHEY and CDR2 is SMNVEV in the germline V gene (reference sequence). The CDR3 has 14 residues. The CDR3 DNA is TGTGCCAGCAGTTTAAAGGGACAGGGTAGGGAAGCTTTCTTT. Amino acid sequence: CASSLKGQGREAFF.

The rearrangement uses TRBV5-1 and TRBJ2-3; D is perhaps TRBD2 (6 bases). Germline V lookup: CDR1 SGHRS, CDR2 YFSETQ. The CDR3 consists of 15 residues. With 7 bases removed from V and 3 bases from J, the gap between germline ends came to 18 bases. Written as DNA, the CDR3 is TGCGCCAGCCAGATAGCGGTGGGAGGAACAGATACGCAGTATTTT. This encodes CASQIAVGGTDTQYF.

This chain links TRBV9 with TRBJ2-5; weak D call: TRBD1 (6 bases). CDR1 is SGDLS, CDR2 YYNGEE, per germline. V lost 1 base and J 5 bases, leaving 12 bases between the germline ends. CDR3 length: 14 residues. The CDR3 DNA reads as TGTGCCAGCAGCGTATCACAGGGCGGGGAGACCCAGTACTTC. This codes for CASSVSQGGETQYF.

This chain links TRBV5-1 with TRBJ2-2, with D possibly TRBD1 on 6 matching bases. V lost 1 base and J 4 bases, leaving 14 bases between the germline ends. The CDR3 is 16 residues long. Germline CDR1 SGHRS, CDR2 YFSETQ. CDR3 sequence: CASSLSLGRGTGELFF. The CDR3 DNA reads TGCGCCAGCAGCTTGTCCTTGGGCAGGGGCACCGGGGAGCTGTTTTTT.

This CDR3 is CASSSGQGGNEQFF. The DNA of the CDR3 is TGTGCCAGCAGTTCAGGACAGGGAGGCAATGAGCAGTTCTTC. V and J are TRBV27 and TRBJ2-1; 8 nucleotides agree with TRBD1. The V and J ends lost 4 bases and 6 bases, in that order; junction bases with no gene match: 5. The CDR3 is made up of 14 amino acids. Germline V gene sequence: CDR1 MNHEY, CDR2 SMNVEV (reference sequence).

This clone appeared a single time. The CDR3 bases are TGTGCCAGCAGTTTTTCCGGGACAGGGAGGAGAGAGCAGTACTTC. Protein sequence: CASSFSGTGRREQYF. The chain links TRBV6-5 to TRBJ2-7, with 9 nucleotides matching TRBD1. The V and J ends lost 4 bases and 7 bases, in that order; junction bases with no gene match: 11. There are 15 residues in the CDR3. From germline, CDR1 is MNHEY and CDR2 SVGAGI.

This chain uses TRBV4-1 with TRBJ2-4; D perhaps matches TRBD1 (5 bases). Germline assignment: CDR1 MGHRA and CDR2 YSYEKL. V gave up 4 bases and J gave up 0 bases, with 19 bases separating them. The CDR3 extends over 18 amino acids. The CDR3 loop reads CASSPITFSGLAKNIQYF. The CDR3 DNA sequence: TGCGCCAGCAGCCCCATTACATTTTCAGGGTTAGCCAAAAACATTCAGTACTTC.

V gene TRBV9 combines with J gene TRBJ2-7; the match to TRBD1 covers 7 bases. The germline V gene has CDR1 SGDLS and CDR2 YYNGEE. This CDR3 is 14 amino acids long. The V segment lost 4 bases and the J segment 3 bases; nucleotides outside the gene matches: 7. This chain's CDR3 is CASSPRDRLYEQYF. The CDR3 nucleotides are TGTGCCAGCAGCCCCCGGGACAGACTCTACGAGCAGTACTTC.

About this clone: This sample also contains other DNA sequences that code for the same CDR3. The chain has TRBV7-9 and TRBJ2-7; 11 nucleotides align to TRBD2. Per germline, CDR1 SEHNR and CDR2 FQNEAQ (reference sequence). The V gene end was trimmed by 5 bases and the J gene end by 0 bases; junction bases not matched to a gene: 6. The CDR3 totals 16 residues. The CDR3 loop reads CASSPPGLAGSYEQYF. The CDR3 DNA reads TGTGCCAGCAGCCCCCCAGGACTAGCGGGCTCCTACGAGCAGTACTTC.

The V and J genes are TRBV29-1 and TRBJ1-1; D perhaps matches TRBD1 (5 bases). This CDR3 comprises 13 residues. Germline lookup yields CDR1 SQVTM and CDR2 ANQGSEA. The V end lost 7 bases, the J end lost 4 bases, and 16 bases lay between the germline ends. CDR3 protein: CSAWTLVGTEAFF. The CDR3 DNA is TGCAGCGCCTGGACACTCGTCGGCACTGAAGCTTTCTTT.

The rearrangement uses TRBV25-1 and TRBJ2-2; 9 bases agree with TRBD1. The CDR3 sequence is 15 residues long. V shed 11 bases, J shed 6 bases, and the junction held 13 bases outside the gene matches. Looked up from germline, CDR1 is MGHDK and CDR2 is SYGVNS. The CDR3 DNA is TGTGCCGGCGGGGGACAGGGTAGTATTGCCGGGGAGCTGTTTTTT. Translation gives CAGGGQGSIAGELFF.